The TCR beta chain under discussion was sequenced for a study of T cell repertoires in cytomegalovirus infection. Ten or more counts support this clonotype. CDR3 length: 12 amino acids. The V gene lost 5 bases and the J gene lost 3 bases, with 8 bases spanning the gap. Germline V gives CDR1 SGHRS, CDR2 YFSETQ. TCRdb ran MiXCR on the reads and lists one entry per CDR3 protein. The repertoire holds 65,000 to 95,000 distinct CDR3 sequences, roughly 3.5% seen once, with 3.5% to 6% in the top ten. Material for sequencing was PBMCs. The chain uses TRBV5-1 and TRBJ1-1; no firm D call. This receptor was obtained from a human donor in good health (CMV status not recorded). Some clones in this sample may be carry-over from other donors' samples. As DNA, the CDR3 is TGCGCCAGCAGGGTCGGGGACACTGAAGCTTTCTTT. Its protein is CASRVGDTEAFF.